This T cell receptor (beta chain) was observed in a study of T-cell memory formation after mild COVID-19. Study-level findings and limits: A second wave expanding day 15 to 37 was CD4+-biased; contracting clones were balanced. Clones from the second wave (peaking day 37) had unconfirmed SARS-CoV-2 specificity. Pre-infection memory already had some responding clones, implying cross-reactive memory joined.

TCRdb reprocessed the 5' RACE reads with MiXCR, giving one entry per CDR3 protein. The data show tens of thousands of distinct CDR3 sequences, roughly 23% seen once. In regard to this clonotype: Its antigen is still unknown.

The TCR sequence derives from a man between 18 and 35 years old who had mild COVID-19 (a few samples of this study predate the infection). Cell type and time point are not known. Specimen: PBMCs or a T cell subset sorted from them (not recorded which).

The chain's CDR3 is CASSHARTAPRGEQFF. The CDR3 nucleotides are TGTGCCAGCAGTCACGCCCGGACGGCCCCAAGGGGTGAGCAGTTCTTC. The rearrangement links TRBV7-9 to TRBJ2-1, with a weak D call TRBD1 (5 bases). The V end lost 6 bases, the J end lost 9 bases, and 24 bases lay between the germline ends. Germline assignment: CDR1 SEHNR and CDR2 FQNEAQ (reference sequence). The CDR3 consists of 16 residues. Supplemented by reference TRBV7-9 and TRBJ2-1, the full variable domain reads DTGVSQNPRHKITKRGQNVTFRCDPISEHNRLYWYRQTLGQGPEFLTYFQNEAQLEKSRLLSDRFSAERPKGSFSTLEIQRTEQGDSAMYLCASSHARTAPRGEQFFGPGTRLTVL.